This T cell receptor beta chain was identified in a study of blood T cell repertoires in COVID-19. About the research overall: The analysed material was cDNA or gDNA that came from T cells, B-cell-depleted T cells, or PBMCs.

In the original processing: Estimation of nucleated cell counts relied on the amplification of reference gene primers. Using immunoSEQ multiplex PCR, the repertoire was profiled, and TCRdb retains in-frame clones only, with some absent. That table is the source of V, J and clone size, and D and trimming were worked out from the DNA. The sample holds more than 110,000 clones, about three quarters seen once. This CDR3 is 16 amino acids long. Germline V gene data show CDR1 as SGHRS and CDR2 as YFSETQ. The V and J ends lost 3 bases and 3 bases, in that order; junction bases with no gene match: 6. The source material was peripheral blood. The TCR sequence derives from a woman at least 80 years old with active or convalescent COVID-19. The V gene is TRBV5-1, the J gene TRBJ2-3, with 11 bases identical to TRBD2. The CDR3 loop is CASSYTSGGGTDTQYF. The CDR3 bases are TGCGCCAGCAGCTATACTAGCGGGGGAGGTACAGATACGCAGTATTTT.